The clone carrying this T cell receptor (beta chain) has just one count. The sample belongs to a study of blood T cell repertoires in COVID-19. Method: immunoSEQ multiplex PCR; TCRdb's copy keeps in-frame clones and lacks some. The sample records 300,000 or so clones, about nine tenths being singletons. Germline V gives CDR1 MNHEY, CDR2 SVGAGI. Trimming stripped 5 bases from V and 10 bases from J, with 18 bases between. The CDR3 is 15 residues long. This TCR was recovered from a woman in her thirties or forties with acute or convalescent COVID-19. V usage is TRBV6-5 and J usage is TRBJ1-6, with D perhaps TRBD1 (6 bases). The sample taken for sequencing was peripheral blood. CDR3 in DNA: TGTGCCAGCAGTCCCGGACAGTCCGTATGGTCACCCCTCCACTTT. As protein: CASSPGQSVWSPLHF.